This passage covers 21 T cell receptor beta chains from one sample sequenced in a study of blood T cells in healthy people across ages. It was with a sample-barcoded 5' primer and a J-beta primer mix that a second PCR of about 6 to 11 cycles was run. MiXCR, run by TCRdb on the 5' RACE reads, gives a single entry per CDR3 protein. The table shows hundreds of thousands of distinct CDR3 sequences, with approximately 50% occurring only once. Sequencing was carried out using blood. The receptors were gathered from a man in his 60s in good health.

The V call is TRBV7-8, the J call TRBJ2-3; the D call may be TRBD1 or TRBD2 (6 bases each). V was pared by 1 base and J by 0 bases, with 20 bases between. CDR1 SGHVS and CDR2 FQNEAQ come from the germline V gene. The CDR3 totals 19 residues. CDR3 nucleotides: TGTGCCAGCAGCTTAGTAGGGAAGTTGGAGGGGGTGAGCACAGATACGCAGTATTTT. It yields the protein CASSLVGKLEGVSTDTQYF.

The V call is TRBV29-1, the J call TRBJ2-7; D perhaps matches TRBD1 (5 bases). Trimming shortened V by 4 bases and J by 5 bases, and 12 bases separated the two germline ends. In germline, CDR1 is SQVTM, CDR2 ANQGSEA. The CDR3 sequence is 12 residues long. CDR3 sequence reads: CSVAYQGNEQYF. CDR3 bases: TGCAGCGTTGCGTACCAGGGTAACGAGCAGTACTTC.

CDR3 amino acids: CASSENSYEQYF. CDR3 nucleotides: TGTGCCAGCAGTGAGAACAGCTACGAGCAGTACTTC. The V and J genes are TRBV2 and TRBJ2-4; D unclear. The last part of the DNA fits TRBJ2-7 better; the J call may be wrong. CDR3 size: 12 residues. CDR1 and CDR2 (germline): SNHLY, FYNNEI.

This clonotype has just a few counts. This sequence joins TRBV20-1 and TRBJ2-5; D call uncertain. CDR1 is DFQATT, CDR2 SNEGSKA, per germline (reference sequence). V gave up 6 bases and J gave up 3 bases, with 11 bases separating them. The CDR3 is 12 residues long. The CDR3 DNA sequence: TGCAGTGCCACTTATACCGAAGAGACCCAGTACTTC. This translates into CSATYTEETQYF.

This chain uses TRBV5-6 with TRBJ1-1; D may be TRBD1 (5 bases). This CDR3 has 16 residues. Between the trimmed V and J ends, which lost 4 bases and 1 base, there was a span of 17 bases. The germline V gene encodes CDR1 SGHDT and CDR2 YYEEEE. CDR3 region: CASSGAGPPGNTEAFF. In nucleotides, the CDR3 is TGTGCCAGCAGCGGGGCAGGGCCGCCGGGGAACACTGAAGCTTTCTTT.

This rearrangement joins TRBV7-9 to TRBJ2-5; tentative D call: TRBD2 (7 bases). The last part of the DNA fits TRBJ2-7 better; the J call may be wrong. The CDR3 runs to 16 residues. Germline V gene data show CDR1 as SEHNR and CDR2 as FQNEAQ (reference sequence). The CDR3 coding sequence is TGTGCCAGCAGCCAGGGGTCCGGGGGGCCCCCTTACGAGCAGTACTTC. Amino acids: CASSQGSGGPPYEQYF.

This clonotype came up once. The CDR3 loop reads CASSILLSDEQFF. The CDR3 nucleotides read TGTGCCAGCAGCATACTACTATCGGATGAGCAGTTCTTC. This rearrangement joins TRBV5-6 to TRBJ2-1; D not resolved. This CDR3 comprises 13 residues. The V and J ends lost 4 bases and 8 bases respectively, with 13 bases between them. CDR1 is SGHDT and CDR2 is YYEEEE in the germline V gene.

This clonotype was recorded only once. The V and J genes are TRBV5-1 and TRBJ2-1; the match to TRBD1 covers 10 bases. J lost 10 bases, V lost 7 bases, and 11 bases had no gene match. The CDR3 is 14 residues long. Germline V gene data show CDR1 as SGHRS and CDR2 as YFSETQ. The CDR3 loop is CASYPGQGSDEQFF. In DNA, the CDR3 is TGCGCCAGCTACCCGGGACAGGGGTCCGACGAGCAGTTCTTC. The full variable domain, with the rest looked up from reference TRBV5-1 and TRBJ2-1, is KAGVTQTPRYLIKTRGQQVTLSCSPISGHRSVSWYQQTPGQGLQFLFEYFSETQRNKGNFPGRFSGRQFSNSRSEMNVSTLELGDSALYLCASYPGQGSDEQFFGPGTRLTVL.

This clonotype was seen a few times. The chain joins TRBV15 to TRBJ2-1; 13 positions agree with TRBD2. Germline V gene lookup returns CDR1 LNHNV and CDR2 YYDKDF (reference sequence). J gave up 9 bases and V 1 base, and 6 bases lay outside the gene matches. The CDR3 contains 16 residues. Here the CDR3 reads CATSRGGTSGASEQFF. In DNA, the CDR3 is TGTGCCACCAGCAGAGGGGGGACTAGCGGGGCGAGTGAGCAGTTCTTC.

The gene calls are TRBV6-6 and TRBJ2-4; TRBD1 or TRBD2 may be the D gene (5 bases each). The CDR3 is 16 residues long. Between the trimmed V and J ends, which lost 8 bases and 1 base, there was a span of 18 bases. CDR1 and CDR2 from the germline V gene are MNHNY and SVGAGI (reference sequence). CDR3 residues: CASAQEGYEAKNIQYF. The CDR3 coding sequence is TGTGCCAGCGCACAAGAGGGGTATGAGGCCAAAAACATTCAGTACTTC.

The chain employs TRBV27 and TRBJ2-7; D tentatively reads TRBD1 or TRBD2 (5 bases each). The CDR3 is 14 amino acids. Germline V CDR1 and CDR2: MNHEY, SMNVEV (reference sequence). Trimming stripped 3 bases from V and 3 bases from J, with 12 bases between. The DNA for the CDR3 is TGTGCCAGCAGTTTGGCGTGGGGGAGCTACGAGCAGTACTTC. It encodes CASSLAWGSYEQYF.

CDR3 sequence reads: CASSSGLRDYNEQYF. Written as DNA, the CDR3 is TGCGCCAGCAGCTCGGGACTGCGAGACTACAATGAGCAGTACTTC. V is TRBV5-1 and J is TRBJ2-5, with a weak D call TRBD2 (6 bases). Germline V gene sequence: CDR1 SGHRS, CDR2 YFSETQ. The CDR3 loop spans 15 amino acids. V gave up 3 bases and J gave up 11 bases, with 23 bases separating them.

V is TRBV4-1 and J is TRBJ2-5; D is tentatively TRBD1 or TRBD2 (5 bases each). Near its end, the DNA agrees better with TRBJ2-7, so the J call may be wrong. The germline gives CDR1 MGHRA, CDR2 YSYEKL. CDR3 length equals 16 residues. CDR3: CASSDGQGSFRNEQYF. DNA of the CDR3: TGCGCCAGCAGCGATGGACAAGGGAGCTTTCGAAACGAGCAGTACTTC.

This clonotype appeared once. V and J are TRBV9 and TRBJ2-7; D is uncertain. The J call is in doubt because the DNA end fits TRBJ2-4 better. In germline, CDR1 is SGDLS, CDR2 YYNGEE. The CDR3 loop spans 14 amino acids. CDR3 in amino acids: CASSVRAQRDIQYF. The DNA of the CDR3 is TGTGCCAGCAGCGTTAGGGCACAAAGGGACATTCAGTACTTC.

The J gene is TRBJ2-3, the V gene TRBV7-2; no clear D gene. V lost 4 bases, J lost 5 bases, and 16 bases lay in between. This CDR3 contains 15 residues. CDR1 SGHTA and CDR2 FQGNSA come from the germline V gene. The chain's CDR3 is CASSSRATRLDTQYF. The CDR3 coding sequence is TGTGCCAGCAGCTCTCGAGCAACCCGCCTAGATACGCAGTATTTT.

This clonotype was observed many times. The chain carries TRBV20-1 and TRBJ2-5; D call uncertain. V was cut by 3 bases and J by 4 bases, with 9 bases left in between. The CDR3 length is 12 residues. Looked up from germline, CDR1 is DFQATT and CDR2 is SNEGSKA (reference sequence). In nucleotides, the CDR3 is TGCAGTGCTAGTGACGGCGGAGAGACCCAGTACTTC. The encoded protein is CSASDGGETQYF.

The chain uses TRBV29-1 and TRBJ2-5, with D perhaps matching TRBD1 or TRBD2 (5 bases each). Trimming stripped 6 bases from V and 1 base from J, with 18 bases between. Germline V gene data show CDR1 as SQVTM and CDR2 as ANQGSEA. The CDR3 has 15 amino acids. CDR3 bases: TGCAGCGTCCAACGGGGTGCAGGGCCCCAAGAGACCCAGTACTTC. This gives the protein CSVQRGAGPQETQYF.

This clonotype occurred a few times. The chain carries TRBV20-1 and TRBJ2-4; D is uncertain. The CDR3 is made up of 14 amino acids. Trimming took off 6 bases at V and 3 bases at J, with 15 bases between the two ends. Per germline, CDR1 DFQATT and CDR2 SNEGSKA (reference sequence). CDR3 in amino acids: CSATQGLGKNIQYF. The CDR3 DNA is TGCAGTGCAACCCAAGGGTTAGGCAAAAACATTCAGTACTTC.

This rearrangement joins TRBV6-5 to TRBJ1-2; unclear D gene. The CDR3 is 15 residues long. Trimming shortened V by 1 base and J by 1 base, and 10 bases separated the two germline ends. Per germline, CDR1 MNHEY and CDR2 SVGAGI. The CDR3 DNA follows: TGTGCCAGCAGTTACTACCGAGGCGGTAACTATGGCTACACCTTC. Residues: CASSYYRGGNYGYTF.

The chain joins TRBV4-1 to TRBJ1-5; a weak D match, TRBD1 (6 bases). The CDR3 totals 15 residues. CDR1 is MGHRA, CDR2 YSYEKL, per germline. Deletions cut 3 bases from V and 2 bases from J, with 11 bases between. The CDR3 reads CASSHYRAGNQPQHF. CDR3 nucleotide sequence: TGCGCCAGCAGCCACTACAGGGCTGGCAATCAGCCCCAGCATTTT.

Details on this clonotype: The germline gene is not matched at one end of the junction; a read error may be the cause. The V call is TRBV7-9, the J call TRBJ2-4; 8 bases agree with TRBD1. The CDR3 has 16 residues. Germline CDR1 SEHNR, CDR2 FQNEAQ (reference sequence). CDR3 DNA: TGCGCCAGCAGCCCACGGGCAGGGGGCCTGTTTGACATTCAGTACTTC. Its protein is CASSPRAGGLFDIQYF.